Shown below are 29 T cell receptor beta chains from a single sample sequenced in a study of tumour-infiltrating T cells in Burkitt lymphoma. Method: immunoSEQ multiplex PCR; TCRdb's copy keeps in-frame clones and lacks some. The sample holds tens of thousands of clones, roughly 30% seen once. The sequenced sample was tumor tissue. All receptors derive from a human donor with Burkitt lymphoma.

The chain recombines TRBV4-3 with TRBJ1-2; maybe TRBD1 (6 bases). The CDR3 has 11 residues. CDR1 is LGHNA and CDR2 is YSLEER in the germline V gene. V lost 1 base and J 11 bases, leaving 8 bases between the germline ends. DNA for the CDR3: TGCGCCAGCAGCCAAGGGGGGGCTTACACCTTC. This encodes CASSQGGAYTF.

For the CDR3, the DNA is TGTGCCAGCAGCTTAGAGGCAGGGAACTATGGCTACACCTTC. Its translation is CASSLEAGNYGYTF. The V call is TRBV5-4, the J call TRBJ1-2, with TRBD1 as a possible D gene (5 bases). CDR3 length equals 14 residues. CDR1 and CDR2 (germline): SGHNT, YYREEE (reference sequence). Trimming took 2 bases from V and 2 from J, leaving 10 bases between them.

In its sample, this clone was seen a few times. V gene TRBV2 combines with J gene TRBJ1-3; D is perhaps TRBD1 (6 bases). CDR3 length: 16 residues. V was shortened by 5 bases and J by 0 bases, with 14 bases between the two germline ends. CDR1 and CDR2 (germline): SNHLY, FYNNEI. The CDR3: CASSNQGMNSGNTIYF. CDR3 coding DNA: TGTGCCAGCAGTAATCAGGGGATGAACTCTGGAAACACCATATATTTT.

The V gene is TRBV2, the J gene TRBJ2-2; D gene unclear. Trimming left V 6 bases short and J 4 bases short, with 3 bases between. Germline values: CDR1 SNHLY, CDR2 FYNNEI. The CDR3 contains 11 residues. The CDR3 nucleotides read TGTGCCAGCAGCCGCACCGGGGAGCTGTTTTTT. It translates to CASSRTGELFF. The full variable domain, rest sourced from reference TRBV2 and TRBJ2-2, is EPEVTQTPSHQVTQMGQEVILRCVPISNHLYFYWYRQILGQKVEFLVSFYNNEISEKSEIFDDQFSVERPDGSNFTLKIRSTKLEDSAMYFCASSRTGELFFGEGSRLTVL.

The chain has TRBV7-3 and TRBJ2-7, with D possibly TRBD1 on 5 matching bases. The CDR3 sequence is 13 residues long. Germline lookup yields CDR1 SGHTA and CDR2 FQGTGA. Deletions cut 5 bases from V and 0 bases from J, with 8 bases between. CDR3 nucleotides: TGTGCCAGCAGCCCGGACAACTCCTACGAGCAGTACTTC. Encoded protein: CASSPDNSYEQYF.

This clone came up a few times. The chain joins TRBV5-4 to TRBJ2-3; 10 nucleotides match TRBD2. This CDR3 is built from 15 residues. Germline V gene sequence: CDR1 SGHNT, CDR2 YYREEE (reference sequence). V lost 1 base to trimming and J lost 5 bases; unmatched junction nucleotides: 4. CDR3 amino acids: CASSLTASGGDTQYF. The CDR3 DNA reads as TGTGCCAGCAGCTTGACGGCTAGCGGGGGAGATACGCAGTATTTT.

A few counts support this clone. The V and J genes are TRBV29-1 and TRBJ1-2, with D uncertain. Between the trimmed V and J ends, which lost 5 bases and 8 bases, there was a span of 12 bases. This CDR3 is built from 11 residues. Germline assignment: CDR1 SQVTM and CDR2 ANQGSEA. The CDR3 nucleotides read TGCAGCGTTCTGGTTCCTGGGGGCTACACCTTC. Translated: CSVLVPGGYTF.

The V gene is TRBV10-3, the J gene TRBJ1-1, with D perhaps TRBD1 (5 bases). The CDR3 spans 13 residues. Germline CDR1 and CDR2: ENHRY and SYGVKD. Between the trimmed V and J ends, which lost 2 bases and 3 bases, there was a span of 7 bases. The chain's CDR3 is CAISEGRDTEAFF. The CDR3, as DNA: TGTGCCATCAGTGAGGGCAGGGACACTGAAGCTTTCTTT.

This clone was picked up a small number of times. The CDR3 loop is CASTRGTEPTYTF. CDR3 DNA sequence: TGTGCCAGCACCCGAGGGACAGAGCCTACCTACACCTTC. The chain recombines TRBV7-8 with TRBJ1-2, with 7 nucleotides matching TRBD1. V shed 7 bases and J 10 bases; nucleotides not matched to a gene: 12. The CDR3 consists of 13 residues. Germline assignment: CDR1 SGHVS and CDR2 FQNEAQ.

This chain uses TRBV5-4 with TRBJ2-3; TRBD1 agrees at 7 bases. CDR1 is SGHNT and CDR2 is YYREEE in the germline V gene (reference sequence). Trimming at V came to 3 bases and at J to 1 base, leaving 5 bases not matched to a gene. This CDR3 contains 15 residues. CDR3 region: CASSWPGQGTDTQYF. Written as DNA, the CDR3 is TGTGCCAGCAGCTGGCCCGGACAGGGCACAGATACGCAGTATTTT.

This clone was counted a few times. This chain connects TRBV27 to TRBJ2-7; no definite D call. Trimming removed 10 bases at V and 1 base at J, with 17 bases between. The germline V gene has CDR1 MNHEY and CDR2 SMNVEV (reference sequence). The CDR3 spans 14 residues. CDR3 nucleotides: TGTGCCACAGCGCCCCGGTATAGATCCTACGAGCAGTACTTC. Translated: CATAPRYRSYEQYF.

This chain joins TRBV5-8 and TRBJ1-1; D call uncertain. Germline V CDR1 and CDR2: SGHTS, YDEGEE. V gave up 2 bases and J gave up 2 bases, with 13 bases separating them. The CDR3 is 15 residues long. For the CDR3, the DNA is TGTGCCAGCAGCTTTGGTCACAAAGGAAACACTGAAGCTTTCTTT. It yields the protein CASSFGHKGNTEAFF.

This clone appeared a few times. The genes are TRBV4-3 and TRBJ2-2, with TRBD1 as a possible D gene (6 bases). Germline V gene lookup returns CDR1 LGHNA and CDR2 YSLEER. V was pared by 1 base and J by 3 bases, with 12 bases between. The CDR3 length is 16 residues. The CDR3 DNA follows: TGCGCCAGCAGCCAAGTGGGGGCCGGGGACACCGGGGAGCTGTTTTTT. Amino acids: CASSQVGAGDTGELFF.

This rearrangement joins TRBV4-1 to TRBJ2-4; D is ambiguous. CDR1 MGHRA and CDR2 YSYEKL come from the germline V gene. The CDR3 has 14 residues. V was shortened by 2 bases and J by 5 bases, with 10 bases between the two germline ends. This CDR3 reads CASSQLQPQNIQYF. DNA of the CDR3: TGCGCCAGCAGCCAACTGCAGCCTCAAAACATTCAGTACTTC.

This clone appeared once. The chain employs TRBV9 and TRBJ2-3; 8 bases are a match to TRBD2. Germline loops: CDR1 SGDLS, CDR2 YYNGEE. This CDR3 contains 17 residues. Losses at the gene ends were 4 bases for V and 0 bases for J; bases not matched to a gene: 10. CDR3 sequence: CASSPRGGISSTDTQYF. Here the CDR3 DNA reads TGTGCCAGCAGCCCCCGGGGGGGGATCTCTAGCACAGATACGCAGTATTTT.

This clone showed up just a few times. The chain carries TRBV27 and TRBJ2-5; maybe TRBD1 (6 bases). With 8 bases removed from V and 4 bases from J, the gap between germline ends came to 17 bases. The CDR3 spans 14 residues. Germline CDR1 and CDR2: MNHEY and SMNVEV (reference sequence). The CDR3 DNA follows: TGTGCCAGCTGTCATCAGGGGAGAGTAGAGACCCAGTACTTC. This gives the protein CASCHQGRVETQYF.

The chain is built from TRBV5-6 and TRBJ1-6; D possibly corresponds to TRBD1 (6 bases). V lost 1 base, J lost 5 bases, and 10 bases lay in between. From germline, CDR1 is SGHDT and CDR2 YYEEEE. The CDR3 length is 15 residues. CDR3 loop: CASSLLAGDNSPLHF. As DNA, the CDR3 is TGTGCCAGCAGCTTGCTAGCAGGGGATAATTCACCCCTCCACTTT.

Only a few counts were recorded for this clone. CDR3 in DNA: TGTGCCAGCAGTGATAGGGATCGGAATCAGCCCCAGCATTTT. This encodes CASSDRDRNQPQHF. J is TRBJ1-5 and V is TRBV2, with D hard to call. Looked up from germline, CDR1 is SNHLY and CDR2 is FYNNEI. There are 14 residues in the CDR3. V lost 3 bases and J lost 4, with 10 bases in between. Full variable domain (rest looked up from reference TRBV2 and TRBJ1-5): EPEVTQTPSHQVTQMGQEVILRCVPISNHLYFYWYRQILGQKVEFLVSFYNNEISEKSEIFDDQFSVERPDGSNFTLKIRSTKLEDSAMYFCASSDRDRNQPQHFGDGTRLSIL.

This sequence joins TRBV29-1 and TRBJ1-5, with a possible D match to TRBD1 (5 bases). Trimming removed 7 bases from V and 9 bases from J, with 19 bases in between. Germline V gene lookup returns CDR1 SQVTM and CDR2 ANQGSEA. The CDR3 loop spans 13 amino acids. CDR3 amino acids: CSAEDTWRGPQHF. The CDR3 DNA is TGCAGCGCAGAGGACACCTGGCGCGGGCCCCAGCATTTT.

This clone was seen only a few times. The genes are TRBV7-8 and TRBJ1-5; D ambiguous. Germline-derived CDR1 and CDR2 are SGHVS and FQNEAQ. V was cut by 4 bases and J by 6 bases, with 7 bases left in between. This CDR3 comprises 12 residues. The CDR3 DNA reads TGTGCCAGCAGCTCCTCCGGTCAGCCCCAGCATTTT. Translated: CASSSSGQPQHF.

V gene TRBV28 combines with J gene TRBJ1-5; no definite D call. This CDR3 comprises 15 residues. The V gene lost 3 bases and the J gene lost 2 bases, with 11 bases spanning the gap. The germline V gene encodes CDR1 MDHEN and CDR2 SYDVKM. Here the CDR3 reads CASSLVFGGNQPQHF. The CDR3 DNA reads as TGTGCCAGCAGTTTGGTGTTTGGGGGCAATCAGCCCCAGCATTTT.

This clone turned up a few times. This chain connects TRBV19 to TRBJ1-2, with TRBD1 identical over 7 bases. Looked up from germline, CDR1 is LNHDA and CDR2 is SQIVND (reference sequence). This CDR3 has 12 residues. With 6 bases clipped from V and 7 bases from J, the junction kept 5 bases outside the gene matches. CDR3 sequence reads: CASRWTGFGYTF. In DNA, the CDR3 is TGTGCCAGTAGATGGACAGGATTTGGCTACACCTTC.

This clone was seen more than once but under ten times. For the CDR3, the DNA is TGTGCCAGCAGCTTCCCCGCGAGGAGGGGCGATGAAGCTTTCTTT. Residues: CASSFPARRGDEAFF. The V gene is TRBV7-9, the J gene TRBJ1-1, with D perhaps matching TRBD1 (5 bases). The CDR3 sequence is 15 residues long. The germline V gene encodes CDR1 SEHNR and CDR2 FQNEAQ (reference sequence). V lost 3 bases and J 7 bases, leaving 18 bases between the germline ends.

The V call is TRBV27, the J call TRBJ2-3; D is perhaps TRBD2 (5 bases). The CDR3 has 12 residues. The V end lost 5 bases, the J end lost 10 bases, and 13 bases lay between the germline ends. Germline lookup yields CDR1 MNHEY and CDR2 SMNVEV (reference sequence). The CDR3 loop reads CASSEGSPPQYF. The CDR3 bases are TGTGCCAGCAGTGAGGGTAGCCCTCCGCAGTATTTT.

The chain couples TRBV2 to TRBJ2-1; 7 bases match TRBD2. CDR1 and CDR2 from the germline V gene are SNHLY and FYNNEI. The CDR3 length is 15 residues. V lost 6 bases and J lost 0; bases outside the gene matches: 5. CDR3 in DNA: TGTGCCAGCAGGGAGAGCGGGGTCTCCTACAATGAGCAGTTCTTC. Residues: CASRESGVSYNEQFF. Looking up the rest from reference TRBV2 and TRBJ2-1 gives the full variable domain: EPEVTQTPSHQVTQMGQEVILRCVPISNHLYFYWYRQILGQKVEFLVSFYNNEISEKSEIFDDQFSVERPDGSNFTLKIRSTKLEDSAMYFCASRESGVSYNEQFFGPGTRLTVL.

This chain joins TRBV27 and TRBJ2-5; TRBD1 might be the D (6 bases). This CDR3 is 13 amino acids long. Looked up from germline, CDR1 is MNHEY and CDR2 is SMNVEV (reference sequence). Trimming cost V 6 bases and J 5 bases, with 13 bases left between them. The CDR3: CASSGQFLETQYF. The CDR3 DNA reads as TGTGCCAGCAGCGGACAGTTCTTGGAGACCCAGTACTTC.

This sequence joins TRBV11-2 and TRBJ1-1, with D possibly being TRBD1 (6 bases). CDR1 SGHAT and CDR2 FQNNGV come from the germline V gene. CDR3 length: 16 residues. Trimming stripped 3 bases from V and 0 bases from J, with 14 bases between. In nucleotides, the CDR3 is TGTGCCAGCAGCTTGGGGGGGGCTCTGGTGAACACTGAAGCTTTCTTT. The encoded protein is CASSLGGALVNTEAFF.

In nucleotides, the CDR3 is TGTGCCAGCAGTCGCCAGTCTAGCCCCACGAGAGGCTACACCTTC. This translates into CASSRQSSPTRGYTF. The chain links TRBV11-2 to TRBJ1-2; D gene ambiguous. CDR1 is SGHAT and CDR2 is FQNNGV in the germline V gene. The CDR3 is 15 amino acids. Deletions cut 6 bases from V and 8 bases from J, with 22 bases between.

This CDR3 is CSARSGYEQYF. The CDR3 DNA sequence: TGCAGTGCTAGGTCGGGTTACGAGCAGTACTTC. The rearrangement joins TRBV20-1 to TRBJ2-7; D gene unclear. Germline CDR1 and CDR2: DFQATT and SNEGSKA (reference sequence). There are 11 residues in the CDR3. V was cut by 3 bases and J by 4 bases, with 7 bases left in between.